The 10 T cell receptor beta chains below were found in one sample sequenced in a study of PD-1 blockade in classical Hodgkin lymphoma. Autologous stem cell transplantation was followed by relapse in every patient, and brentuximab vedotin exposure varied. This table comes from immunoSEQ multiplex PCR, and its TCRdb copy is limited to in-frame clones, with some not included. The data show some 45,000 clones, with about 90% seen just once and roughly 9.1% held by the top ten. Sequenced here: peripheral blood mononuclear cells (PBMCs), sampled at baseline. These TCRs come from a human donor with classical Hodgkin lymphoma.

The chain links TRBV7-3 to TRBJ2-5; D is ambiguous. Trimming left V 5 bases short and J 2 bases short, with 9 bases between. CDR1 and CDR2 (germline): SGHTA, FQGTGA. The CDR3 consists of 13 residues. In DNA form, the CDR3 reads TGTGCCAGCAGCCAATCCCCTCAAGAGACCCAGTACTTC. This gives the protein CASSQSPQETQYF.

The chain uses TRBV9 and TRBJ2-7; TRBD2 might be the D (5 bases). Trimming left V 0 bases short and J 0 bases short, with 10 bases between. The V gene's germline CDR1 is SGDLS and CDR2 YYNGEE. There are 15 residues in the CDR3. The CDR3 here is CASSVGNSGSYEQYF. DNA of the CDR3: TGTGCCAGCAGCGTAGGCAACAGCGGCTCCTACGAGCAGTACTTC.

J is TRBJ1-1 and V is TRBV5-6; 9 positions match TRBD1. The CDR3 sequence is 17 residues long. V lost 1 base, J lost 11 bases, and 18 bases stayed unmatched. CDR1 and CDR2 (germline): SGHDT, YYEEEE. The CDR3 sequence: CASSLRTGARPRSLAFF. The CDR3 DNA is TGTGCCAGCAGCTTGAGGACAGGGGCGCGCCCAAGGTCCTTGGCTTTCTTT. The full variable domain, completed using reference TRBV5-6 and TRBJ1-1, is DAGVTQSPTHLIKTRGQQVTLRCSPKSGHDTVSWYQQALGQGPQFIFQYYEEEERQRGNFPDRFSGHQFPNYSSELNVNALLLGDSALYLCASSLRTGARPRSLAFFGQGTRLTVV.

This chain uses TRBV6-4 with TRBJ2-1; 10 nucleotides align to TRBD1. V gave up 8 bases and J gave up 3 bases; unmatched junction bases: 10. This CDR3 has 16 amino acids. Germline-derived CDR1 and CDR2 are MRHNA and SNTAGT. The CDR3 region has the DNA TGTGCCAGCGATAATGCACGGACAGGGGGCTACAATGAGCAGTTCTTC. Amino acid sequence: CASDNARTGGYNEQFF.

The rearrangement joins TRBV5-1 to TRBJ2-1; possibly TRBD2 for D (6 bases). The CDR3 has 13 amino acids. V was pared by 5 bases and J by 4 bases, with 10 bases between. CDR1 SGHRS and CDR2 YFSETQ come from the germline V gene. The CDR3 loop reads CASREGPYNEQFF. The CDR3 DNA reads TGCGCCAGCAGGGAGGGACCATACAATGAGCAGTTCTTC.

This sequence joins TRBV5-1 and TRBJ1-1, with 7 bases matching TRBD1. V lost 3 bases, J lost 3 bases, and 5 bases stayed unmatched. This CDR3 is 14 amino acids long. The germline V gene encodes CDR1 SGHRS and CDR2 YFSETQ. In DNA form, the CDR3 reads TGCGCCAGCAGCTGGGGAGACAGGGACACTGAAGCTTTCTTT. Its protein product is CASSWGDRDTEAFF. The full variable domain, in which reference TRBV5-1 and TRBJ1-1 provide the parts outside the CDR3, is KAGVTQTPRYLIKTRGQQVTLSCSPISGHRSVSWYQQTPGQGLQFLFEYFSETQRNKGNFPGRFSGRQFSNSRSEMNVSTLELGDSALYLCASSWGDRDTEAFFGQGTRLTVV.

The chain employs TRBV4-3 and TRBJ2-5, with 11 bases that match TRBD2. CDR3 size: 15 residues. Trimming at V came to 5 bases and at J to 5 bases, leaving 7 bases not matched to a gene. Germline loops: CDR1 LGHNA, CDR2 YSLEER. For the CDR3, the DNA is TGCGCCAGCAGCACCCAGACTAGCGGGGCTGAGACCCAGTACTTC. It is translated as CASSTQTSGAETQYF.

This sequence joins TRBV29-1 and TRBJ2-7; D may be TRBD2 (5 bases). V dropped 4 bases and J dropped 6 bases, with 16 bases sitting between them. The CDR3 totals 13 residues. The germline gives CDR1 SQVTM, CDR2 ANQGSEA. The CDR3 DNA sequence: TGCAGCGTTGTAGGACTTCCCTTTTTCGAGCAGTACTTC. This encodes CSVVGLPFFEQYF.

The chain combines TRBV5-1 with TRBJ2-1; TRBD2 agrees at 7 bases. CDR1 SGHRS and CDR2 YFSETQ come from the germline V gene. V shed 0 bases, J shed 0 bases, and the junction held 6 bases outside the gene matches. The CDR3 has 17 amino acids. Here the CDR3 reads CASSLEASGNSYNEQFF. The CDR3 DNA is TGCGCCAGCAGCTTGGAGGCAAGCGGGAACTCCTACAATGAGCAGTTCTTC.

The chain recombines TRBV5-1 with TRBJ2-1, with 10 bases matching TRBD2. The CDR3 is made up of 17 amino acids. The germline V gene has CDR1 SGHRS and CDR2 YFSETQ. Trimming cost V 2 bases and J 7 bases; bases outside gene matches: 12. The CDR3 protein is CASSFQESGGADNEQFF. CDR3 nucleotides: TGCGCCAGCAGCTTCCAAGAGAGCGGGGGGGCCGATAATGAGCAGTTCTTC.